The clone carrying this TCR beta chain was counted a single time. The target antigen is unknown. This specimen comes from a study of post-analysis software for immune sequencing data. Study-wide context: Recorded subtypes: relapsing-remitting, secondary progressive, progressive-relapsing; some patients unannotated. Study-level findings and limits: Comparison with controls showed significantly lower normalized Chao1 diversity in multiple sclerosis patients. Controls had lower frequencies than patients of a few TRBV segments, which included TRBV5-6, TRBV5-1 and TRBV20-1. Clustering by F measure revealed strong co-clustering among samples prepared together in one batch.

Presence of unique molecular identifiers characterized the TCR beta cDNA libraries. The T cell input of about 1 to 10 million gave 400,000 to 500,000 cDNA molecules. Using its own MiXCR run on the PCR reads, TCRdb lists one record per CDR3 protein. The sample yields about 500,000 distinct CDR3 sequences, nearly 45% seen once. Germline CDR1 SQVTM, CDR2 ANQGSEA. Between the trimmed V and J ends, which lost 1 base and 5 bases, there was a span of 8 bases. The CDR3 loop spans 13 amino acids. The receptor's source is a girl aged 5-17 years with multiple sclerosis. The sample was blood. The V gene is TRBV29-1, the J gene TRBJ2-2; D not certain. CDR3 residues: CSVEGGRTGELFF. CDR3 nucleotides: TGCAGCGTTGAAGGGGGTCGAACCGGGGAGCTGTTTTTT.